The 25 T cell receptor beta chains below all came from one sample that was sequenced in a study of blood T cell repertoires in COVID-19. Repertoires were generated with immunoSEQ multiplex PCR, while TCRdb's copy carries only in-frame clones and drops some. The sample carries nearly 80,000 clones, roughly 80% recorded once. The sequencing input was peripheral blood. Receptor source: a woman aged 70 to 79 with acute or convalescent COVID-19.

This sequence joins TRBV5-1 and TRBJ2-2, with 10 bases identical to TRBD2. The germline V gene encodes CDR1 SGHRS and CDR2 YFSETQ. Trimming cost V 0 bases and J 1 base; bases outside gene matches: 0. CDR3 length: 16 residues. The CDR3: CASSLGTSGNTGELFF. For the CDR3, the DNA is TGCGCCAGCAGCTTGGGGACTAGCGGGAACACCGGGGAGCTGTTTTTT.

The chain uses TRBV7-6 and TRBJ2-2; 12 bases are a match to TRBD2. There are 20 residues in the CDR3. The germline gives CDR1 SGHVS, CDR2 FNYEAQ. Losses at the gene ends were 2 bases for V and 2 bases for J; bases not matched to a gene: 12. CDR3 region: CASSLSLPGLAGINTGELFF. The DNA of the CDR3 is TGTGCCAGCAGCTTATCCCTCCCAGGACTAGCGGGGATCAACACCGGGGAGCTGTTTTTT.

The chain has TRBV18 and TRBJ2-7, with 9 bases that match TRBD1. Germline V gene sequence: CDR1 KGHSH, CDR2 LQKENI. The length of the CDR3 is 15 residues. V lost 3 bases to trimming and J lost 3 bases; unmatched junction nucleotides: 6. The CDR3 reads CASSPTGQGNYEQYF. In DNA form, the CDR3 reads TGTGCCAGCTCACCGACGGGACAGGGCAACTACGAGCAGTACTTC.

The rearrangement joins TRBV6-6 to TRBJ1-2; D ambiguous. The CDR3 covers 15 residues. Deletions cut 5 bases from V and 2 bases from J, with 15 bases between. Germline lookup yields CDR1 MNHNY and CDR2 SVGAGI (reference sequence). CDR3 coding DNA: TGTGCCAGCAGTCCTGAACTAGGGCTCAACTATGGCTACACCTTC. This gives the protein CASSPELGLNYGYTF.

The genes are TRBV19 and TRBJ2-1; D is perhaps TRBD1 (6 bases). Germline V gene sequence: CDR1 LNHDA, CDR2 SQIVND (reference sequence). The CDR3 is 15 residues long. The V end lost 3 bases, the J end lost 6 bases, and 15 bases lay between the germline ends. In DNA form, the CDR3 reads TGTGCCAGTAGTATGGGGACAACCACCACCAATGAGCAGTTCTTC. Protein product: CASSMGTTTTNEQFF.

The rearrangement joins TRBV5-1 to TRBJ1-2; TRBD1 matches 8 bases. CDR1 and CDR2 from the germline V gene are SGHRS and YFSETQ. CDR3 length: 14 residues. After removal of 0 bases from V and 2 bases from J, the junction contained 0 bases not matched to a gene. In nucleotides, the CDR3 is TGCGCCAGCAGCTTGGGGGACAGGAACTATGGCTACACCTTC. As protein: CASSLGDRNYGYTF.

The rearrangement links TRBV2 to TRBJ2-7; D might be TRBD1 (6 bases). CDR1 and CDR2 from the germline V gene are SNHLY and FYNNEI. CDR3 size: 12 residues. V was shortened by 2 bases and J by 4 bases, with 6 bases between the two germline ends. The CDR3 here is CASSETGYEQYF. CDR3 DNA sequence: TGTGCCAGCAGTGAAACAGGGTACGAGCAGTACTTC.

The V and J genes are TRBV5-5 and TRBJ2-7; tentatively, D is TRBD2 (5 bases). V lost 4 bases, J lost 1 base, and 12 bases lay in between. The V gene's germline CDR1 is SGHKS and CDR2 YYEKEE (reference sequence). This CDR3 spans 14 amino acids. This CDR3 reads CASSLGLRSYEQYF. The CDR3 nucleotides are TGTGCCAGCAGCCTCGGACTGCGTTCCTACGAGCAGTACTTC.

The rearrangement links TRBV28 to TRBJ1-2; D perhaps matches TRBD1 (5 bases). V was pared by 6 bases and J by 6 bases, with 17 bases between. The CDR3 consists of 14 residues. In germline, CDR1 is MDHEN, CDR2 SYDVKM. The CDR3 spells CASSTAAGLDGYTF. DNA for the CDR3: TGTGCCAGCAGCACCGCCGCAGGGTTGGATGGCTACACCTTC.

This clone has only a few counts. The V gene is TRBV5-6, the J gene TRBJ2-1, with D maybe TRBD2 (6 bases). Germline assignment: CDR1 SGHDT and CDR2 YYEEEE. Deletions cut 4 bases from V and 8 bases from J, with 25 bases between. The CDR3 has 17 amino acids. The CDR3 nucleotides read TGTGCCAGCAGCCGACATGTGTCTAGGACGGGAGTACATGAGCAGTTCTTC. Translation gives CASSRHVSRTGVHEQFF.

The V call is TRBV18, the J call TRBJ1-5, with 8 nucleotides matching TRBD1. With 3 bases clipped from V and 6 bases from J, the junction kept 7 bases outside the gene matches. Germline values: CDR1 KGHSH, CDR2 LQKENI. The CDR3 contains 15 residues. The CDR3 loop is CASSPGQGLGQPQHF. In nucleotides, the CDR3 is TGTGCCAGCTCACCTGGACAGGGTTTGGGTCAGCCCCAGCATTTT.

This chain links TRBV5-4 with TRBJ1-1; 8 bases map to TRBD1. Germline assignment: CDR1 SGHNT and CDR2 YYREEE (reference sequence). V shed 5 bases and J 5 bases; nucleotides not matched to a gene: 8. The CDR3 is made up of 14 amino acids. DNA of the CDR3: TGTGCCAGCAGGTCGGACAGGGAGGGGACTGAAGCTTTCTTT. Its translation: CASRSDREGTEAFF.

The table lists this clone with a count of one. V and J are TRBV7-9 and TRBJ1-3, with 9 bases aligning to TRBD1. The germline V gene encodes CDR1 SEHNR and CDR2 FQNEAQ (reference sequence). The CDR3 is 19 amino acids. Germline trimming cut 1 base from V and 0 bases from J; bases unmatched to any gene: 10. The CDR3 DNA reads TGTGCCAGCAGCTTAGTCCGGGACAGGGCCTCCTCCTCTGGAAACACCATATATTTT. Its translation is CASSLVRDRASSSGNTIYF.

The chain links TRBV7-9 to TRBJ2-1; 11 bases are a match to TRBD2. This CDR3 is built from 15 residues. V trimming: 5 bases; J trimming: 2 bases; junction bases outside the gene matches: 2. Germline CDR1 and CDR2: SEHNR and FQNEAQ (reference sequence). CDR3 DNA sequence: TGTGCCAGCAGCCTTAGCGGGAGGGCCTACAATGAGCAGTTCTTC. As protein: CASSLSGRAYNEQFF. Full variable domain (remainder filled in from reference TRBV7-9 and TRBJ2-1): DTGVSQNPRHKITKRGQNVTFRCDPISEHNRLYWYRQTLGQGPEFLTYFQNEAQLEKSRLLSDRFSAERPKGSFSTLEIQRTEQGDSAMYLCASSLSGRAYNEQFFGPGTRLTVL.

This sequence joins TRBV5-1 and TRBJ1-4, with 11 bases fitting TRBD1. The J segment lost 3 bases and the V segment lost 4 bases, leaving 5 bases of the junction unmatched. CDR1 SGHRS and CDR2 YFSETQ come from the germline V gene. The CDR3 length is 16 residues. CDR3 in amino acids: CASSRDRGGPNEKLFF. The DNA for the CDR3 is TGCGCCAGCAGCCGGGACAGGGGGGGCCCTAATGAAAAACTGTTTTTT.

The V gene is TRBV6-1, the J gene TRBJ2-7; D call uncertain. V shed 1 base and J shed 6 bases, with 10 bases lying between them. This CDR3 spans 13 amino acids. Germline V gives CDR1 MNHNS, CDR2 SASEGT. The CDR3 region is CASSEGQLTEQYF. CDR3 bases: TGTGCCAGCAGTGAAGGGCAGTTAACCGAGCAGTACTTC.

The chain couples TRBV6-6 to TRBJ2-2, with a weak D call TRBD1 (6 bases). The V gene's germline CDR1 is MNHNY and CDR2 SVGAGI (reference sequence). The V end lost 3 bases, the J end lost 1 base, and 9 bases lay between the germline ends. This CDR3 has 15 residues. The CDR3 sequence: CASSYRQVNTGELFF. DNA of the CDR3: TGTGCCAGCAGTTATCGACAGGTGAACACCGGGGAGCTGTTTTTT.

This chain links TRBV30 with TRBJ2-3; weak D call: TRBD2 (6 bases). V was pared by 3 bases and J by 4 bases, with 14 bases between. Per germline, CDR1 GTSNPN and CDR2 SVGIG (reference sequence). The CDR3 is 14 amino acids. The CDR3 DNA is TGTGCCTGGAGCCGGGAGCTCATCGCAGATACGCAGTATTTT. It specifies CAWSRELIADTQYF.

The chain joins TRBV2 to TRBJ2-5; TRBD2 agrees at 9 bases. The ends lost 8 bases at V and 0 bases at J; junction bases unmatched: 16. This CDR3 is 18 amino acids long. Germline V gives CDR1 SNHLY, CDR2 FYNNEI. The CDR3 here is CASQLGWAGGTYQETQYF. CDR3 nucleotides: TGTGCCAGCCAACTGGGTTGGGCGGGAGGGACGTACCAAGAGACCCAGTACTTC. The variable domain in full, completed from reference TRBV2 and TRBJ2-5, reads EPEVTQTPSHQVTQMGQEVILRCVPISNHLYFYWYRQILGQKVEFLVSFYNNEISEKSEIFDDQFSVERPDGSNFTLKIRSTKLEDSAMYFCASQLGWAGGTYQETQYFGPGTRLLVL.

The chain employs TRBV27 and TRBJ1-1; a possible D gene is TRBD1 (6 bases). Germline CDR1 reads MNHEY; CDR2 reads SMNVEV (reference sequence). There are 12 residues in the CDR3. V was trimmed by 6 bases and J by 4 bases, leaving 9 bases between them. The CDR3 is CASSQGTTEAFF. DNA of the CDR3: TGTGCCAGCAGCCAGGGGACCACTGAAGCTTTCTTT.

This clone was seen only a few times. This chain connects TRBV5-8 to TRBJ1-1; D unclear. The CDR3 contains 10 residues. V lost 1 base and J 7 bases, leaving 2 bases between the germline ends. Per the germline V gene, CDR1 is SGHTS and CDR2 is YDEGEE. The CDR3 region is CASSLREAFF. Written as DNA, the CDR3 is TGTGCCAGCAGCTTGCGTGAAGCTTTCTTT.

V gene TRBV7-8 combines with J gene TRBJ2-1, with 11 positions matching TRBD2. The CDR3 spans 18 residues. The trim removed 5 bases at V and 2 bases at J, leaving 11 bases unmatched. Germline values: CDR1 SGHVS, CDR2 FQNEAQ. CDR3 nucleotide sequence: TGTGCCAGCAGCCGGACCGGGACTAGCGGAAGGACCTACAATGAGCAGTTCTTC. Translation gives CASSRTGTSGRTYNEQFF.

CDR3: CASSTHRGTGRLNTEAFF. CDR3 nucleotide sequence: TGCGCCAGCTCAACCCACAGGGGGACAGGGAGATTGAACACTGAAGCTTTCTTT. The J gene is TRBJ1-1, the V gene TRBV5-1; the match to TRBD1 covers 9 bases. This CDR3 spans 18 amino acids. Germline assignment: CDR1 SGHRS and CDR2 YFSETQ. The J segment lost 0 bases and the V segment lost 7 bases, leaving 16 bases of the junction unmatched.

As DNA, the CDR3 is TGCGCCAGCAGACAGGGGACTTTAAGCTCCTACGAGCAGTACTTC. Amino acid sequence: CASRQGTLSSYEQYF. The chain links TRBV5-1 to TRBJ2-7; D perhaps matches TRBD1 (7 bases). CDR3 length: 15 residues. The germline V and J ends were trimmed by 5 bases and 0 bases, with 15 bases remaining between them. CDR1 and CDR2 from the germline V gene are SGHRS and YFSETQ.

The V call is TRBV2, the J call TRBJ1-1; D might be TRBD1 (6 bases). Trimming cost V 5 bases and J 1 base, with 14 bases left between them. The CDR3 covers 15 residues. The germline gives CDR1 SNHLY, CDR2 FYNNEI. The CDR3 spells CASSPRGGQNTEAFF. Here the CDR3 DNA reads TGTGCCAGCAGTCCCCGCGGGGGGCAGAACACTGAAGCTTTCTTT. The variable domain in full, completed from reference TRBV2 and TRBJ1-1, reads EPEVTQTPSHQVTQMGQEVILRCVPISNHLYFYWYRQILGQKVEFLVSFYNNEISEKSEIFDDQFSVERPDGSNFTLKIRSTKLEDSAMYFCASSPRGGQNTEAFFGQGTRLTVV.